This TCR beta chain is drawn from a study of Ad26.COV2.S vaccination and SARS-CoV-2 variants. Overall study context: This donor came from the COV1001 trial of Ad26.COV2.S.

The method was immunoSEQ multiplex PCR; TCRdb's version includes in-frame clones alone and lacks a portion of them. The sample lists roughly 680,000 clones; more than 80% were seen once. Indicated treatment: 15 to 20 received Ad26.COV2.S at low or high dose, single or two shots; about 5 received placebo; per-sample allocation not given. Sampling happened 63 days after the first vaccine or placebo injection. Worth noting for this clone: No antigen is known for it.

The CDR3 has 14 residues. The V gene's germline CDR1 is SGHAT and CDR2 FQDESV (reference sequence). The V and J ends lost 5 bases and 1 base respectively, with 11 bases between them. Study results and caveats: Placebo recipients and vaccine recipients were similar in non-spike TCR breadth. Total T cell responses may have been underestimated by the TCR breadth and depth analyses. Following vaccination, spike-specific CD8+ and CD4+ T cell responses reportedly exhibited substantial breadth.

The chain has TRBV11-1 and TRBJ2-5; D might be TRBD1 (6 bases). Material: peripheral blood, obtained in a trial of Ad26.COV2.S vaccine versus placebo. The TCR sequence derives from a person aged 18-65 years who received the Ad26.COV2.S COVID-19 vaccine or a placebo. CDR3 loop: CASSPDRPQETQYF. As DNA, the CDR3 is TGTGCCAGCAGCCCTGACAGGCCCCAAGAGACCCAGTACTTC.